These 25 T cell receptor beta chains were all obtained from the same sample, sequenced in a study of control samples from healthy donors and cancer patients. Profiling relied on immunoSEQ multiplex PCR, and the TCRdb table lists in-frame clones only, not all of them. The sample has some 250,000 clones; roughly 82% are singletons. The sequencing sample was made of PBMCs. Receptor source: a woman aged 60-75 years with lung cancer.

The genes are TRBV18 and TRBJ2-3, with no clear D. V lost 2 bases to trimming and J lost 3 bases, with 6 bases between them. CDR3 size: 13 residues. Per the germline V gene, CDR1 is KGHSH and CDR2 is LQKENI. The CDR3 sequence: CASSPMGTDTQYF. CDR3 nucleotides: TGTGCCAGCTCACCAATGGGAACAGATACGCAGTATTTT.

The chain carries TRBV9 and TRBJ1-6; 7 positions agree with TRBD1. Germline V gene data show CDR1 as SGDLS and CDR2 as YYNGEE. The CDR3 length is 17 residues. Trimming took 0 bases from V and 7 from J; bases not matched to a gene: 10. The CDR3: CASSVGSKGGANSPLHF. CDR3 bases: TGTGCCAGCAGCGTAGGGTCAAAAGGGGGCGCGAATTCACCCCTCCACTTT.

The rearrangement joins TRBV28 to TRBJ2-3, with a possible D match to TRBD2 (5 bases). Looked up from germline, CDR1 is MDHEN and CDR2 is SYDVKM. The CDR3 extends over 14 amino acids. The V gene lost 5 bases and the J gene lost 3 bases, with 12 bases spanning the gap. The CDR3 nucleotides are TGTGCCAGCAGTGAGGGCCCGGGGACAGATACGCAGTATTTT. Its protein is CASSEGPGTDTQYF.

This clone occurred a few times. CDR3 region: CASRFTGNNEKLFF. The CDR3 nucleotides are TGCGCCAGCAGATTCACAGGAAATAATGAAAAACTGTTTTTT. V is TRBV5-1 and J is TRBJ1-4, with D possibly being TRBD1 (5 bases). CDR1 SGHRS and CDR2 YFSETQ come from the germline V gene. Trimming took 5 bases from V and 4 from J, leaving 12 bases between them. The CDR3 has 14 residues.

The sample holds a few counts of this clone. V and J are TRBV5-1 and TRBJ1-4; D not certain. V lost 0 bases, J lost 2 bases, and 11 bases lay in between. Germline-derived CDR1 and CDR2 are SGHRS and YFSETQ. This CDR3 has 16 residues. CDR3 sequence (DNA): TGCGCCAGCAGCTTGGCCGGGGTAGCCACTAATGAAAAACTGTTTTTT. This sequence encodes CASSLAGVATNEKLFF.

The chain recombines TRBV6-5 with TRBJ2-5; TRBD1 agrees at 7 bases. This CDR3 is 13 amino acids long. J was trimmed by 4 bases and V by 7 bases; bases with no gene match: 6. Germline V gene data show CDR1 as MNHEY and CDR2 as SVGAGI. CDR3 sequence: CASTGTARETQYF. The CDR3 DNA is TGTGCCAGCACTGGGACAGCTCGAGAGACCCAGTACTTC.

The J gene is TRBJ1-2, the V gene TRBV23-1; D may be TRBD1 (5 bases). TRBV23-1 falls under the ORF class, with uncertain function. The ends were cut back, 7 bases at V and 3 bases at J, with 21 bases in the middle. This CDR3 comprises 16 residues. The CDR3, as DNA: TGCGCCAGCACTCCGCTGGGGCCCACTGAATACTATGGCTACACCTTC. It yields the protein CASTPLGPTEYYGYTF.

The chain links TRBV28 to TRBJ1-3, with 8 bases that match TRBD1. The V segment lost 7 bases and the J segment 4 bases; nucleotides outside the gene matches: 3. Germline CDR1 and CDR2: MDHEN and SYDVKM. The CDR3 totals 13 residues. The CDR3 sequence: CASTSGGGNTIYF. In nucleotides, the CDR3 is TGTGCCAGCACCTCAGGGGGCGGAAACACCATATATTTT. Supplemented by reference TRBV28 and TRBJ1-3, the full variable domain reads DVKVTQSSRYLVKRTGEKVFLECVQDMDHENMFWYRQDPGLGLRLIYFSYDVKMKEKGDIPEGYSVSREKKERFSLILESASTNQTSMYLCASTSGGGNTIYFGEGSWLTVV.

In its sample, this clone was seen a few times. CDR3 sequence (DNA): TGTGCCTGGAGTGTACAGGGACTAGCGGGAGGCGGGGAGCTGTTTTTT. It is translated as CAWSVQGLAGGGELFF. The V gene is TRBV30, the J gene TRBJ2-2; 15 bases match TRBD2. Germline assignment: CDR1 GTSNPN and CDR2 SVGIG (reference sequence). This CDR3 is 16 amino acids long. With 0 bases clipped from V and 7 bases from J, the junction kept 3 bases outside the gene matches.

The chain is built from TRBV9 and TRBJ1-3, with 7 bases that match TRBD1. Germline CDR1 reads SGDLS; CDR2 reads YYNGEE. The V segment lost 6 bases and the J segment 4 bases; nucleotides outside the gene matches: 7. This CDR3 spans 14 amino acids. The CDR3 loop is CASNPGTAGNTIYF. In DNA, the CDR3 is TGTGCCAGCAACCCAGGGACAGCGGGAAACACCATATATTTT. The variable domain in full, completed from reference TRBV9 and TRBJ1-3, reads DSGVTQTPKHLITATGQRVTLRCSPRSGDLSVYWYQQSLDQGLQFLIQYYNGEERAKGNILERFSAQQFPDLHSELNLSSLELGDSALYFCASNPGTAGNTIYFGEGSWLTVV.

The gene calls are TRBV10-1 and TRBJ2-5, with a tentative D call TRBD2 (6 bases). The CDR3 is made up of 14 amino acids. V was cut by 4 bases and J by 2 bases, with 11 bases left in between. Germline V lookup: CDR1 WNHNN, CDR2 SYGVQD (reference sequence). The DNA for the CDR3 is TGCGCCAGCAGTGGGGGAGGTAATCAAGAGACCCAGTACTTC. Translated: CASSGGGNQETQYF.

The J gene is TRBJ2-7, the V gene TRBV27; 8 bases are shared with TRBD2. V was clipped by 11 bases and J by 2 bases; unmatched bases: 17. This CDR3 spans 16 amino acids. Germline assignment: CDR1 MNHEY and CDR2 SMNVEV (reference sequence). CDR3 bases: TGTGCCGGTAGACCCGAAAAGCCGGGGGGGGCCTACGAGCAGTACTTC. It encodes CAGRPEKPGGAYEQYF.

The rearrangement uses TRBV29-1 and TRBJ1-1; D perhaps matches TRBD1 (6 bases). This CDR3 has 14 residues. Trimming cost V 3 bases and J 4 bases, with 15 bases left between them. Germline CDR1 and CDR2: SQVTM and ANQGSEA. The CDR3 here is CSVDHNTGRTEAFF. In nucleotides, the CDR3 is TGCAGCGTTGACCACAATACAGGGCGCACTGAAGCTTTCTTT.

The rearrangement joins TRBV7-2 to TRBJ2-3; D perhaps matches TRBD2 (5 bases). This CDR3 has 16 residues. V was cut by 5 bases and J by 0 bases, with 15 bases left in between. CDR1 SGHTA and CDR2 FQGNSA come from the germline V gene. In nucleotides, the CDR3 is TGTGCCAGCAGCCCCTTGCGGGCCTCTAGCACAGATACGCAGTATTTT. This codes for CASSPLRASSTDTQYF.

The chain couples TRBV21-1 to TRBJ2-7; TRBD1 is the table's D call, not checked against the DNA. TRBV21-1 is tagged as a pseudogene. The CDR3 totals 15 residues. The CDR3 loop reads CASSKGAGHSYEQYF. CDR3 DNA: TGTGCCAGCAGCAAAGGGGCAGGGCACTCCTACGAGCAGTACTTC.

This clone has only one observation. Other DNA sequences in the same sample also yield this CDR3. The V and J genes are TRBV5-1 and TRBJ2-5; D is uncertain. Per the germline V gene, CDR1 is SGHRS and CDR2 is YFSETQ. This CDR3 has 11 residues. Trimming stripped 4 bases from V and 1 base from J, with 2 bases between. Written as DNA, the CDR3 is TGCGCCAGCAGCCTCCAAGAGACCCAGTACTTC. It is translated as CASSLQETQYF.

The V call is TRBV9, the J call TRBJ1-2, with a weak D call TRBD1 (6 bases). The length of the CDR3 is 13 residues. Trimming removed 4 bases from V and 8 bases from J, with 15 bases in between. Germline V gene data show CDR1 as SGDLS and CDR2 as YYNGEE. CDR3 DNA sequence: TGTGCCAGCAGCCCGACAAACAGGGAGGGCTACACCTTC. Translating gives CASSPTNREGYTF.

V gene TRBV7-9 combines with J gene TRBJ1-5; D call uncertain. V shed 2 bases and J shed 0 bases, with 11 bases lying between them. The CDR3 extends over 16 amino acids. Germline values: CDR1 SEHNR, CDR2 FQNEAQ (reference sequence). The DNA for the CDR3 is TGTGCCAGCAGCTTATCAACACCTATTAGCAATCAGCCCCAGCATTTT. It codes for CASSLSTPISNQPQHF.

In DNA, the CDR3 is TGTGCCAGCAGCTTGGGGGCAATGGCTAGGGATACGCAGTATTTT. Amino acid sequence: CASSLGAMARDTQYF. The chain joins TRBV5-8 to TRBJ2-3, with D uncertain. The CDR3 is made up of 15 amino acids. Looked up from germline, CDR1 is SGHTS and CDR2 is YDEGEE. The ends were cut back, 0 bases at V and 6 bases at J, with 14 bases in the middle.

The chain recombines TRBV20-1 with TRBJ2-5; no reliable D call. CDR1 is DFQATT, CDR2 SNEGSKA, per germline (reference sequence). The V gene lost 3 bases and the J gene lost 3 bases, with 8 bases spanning the gap. There are 12 residues in the CDR3. The CDR3 spells CSASRSEETQYF. CDR3 sequence (DNA): TGCAGTGCTAGTAGGTCTGAAGAGACCCAGTACTTC.

CDR3 sequence (DNA): TGTGCCAGCAGTGAAAATCCCAGGGCGGGTCAGCCCCAGCATTTT. It encodes CASSENPRAGQPQHF. The genes are TRBV2 and TRBJ1-5; D may be TRBD1 (5 bases). Germline V CDR1 and CDR2: SNHLY, FYNNEI. The CDR3 runs 15 residues. V lost 2 bases and J 6 bases, leaving 14 bases between the germline ends. Supplemented by reference TRBV2 and TRBJ1-5, the full variable domain reads EPEVTQTPSHQVTQMGQEVILRCVPISNHLYFYWYRQILGQKVEFLVSFYNNEISEKSEIFDDQFSVERPDGSNFTLKIRSTKLEDSAMYFCASSENPRAGQPQHFGDGTRLSIL.

This clone was picked up a small number of times. This rearrangement joins TRBV15 to TRBJ1-1; maybe TRBD1 (6 bases). The germline gives CDR1 LNHNV, CDR2 YYDKDF (reference sequence). V was clipped by 0 bases and J by 0 bases, with 17 bases between them. The CDR3 contains 18 residues. DNA for the CDR3: TGTGCCACCAGCAGAGATCGGGTGAGGGGGGGCATGAACACTGAAGCTTTCTTT. Protein product: CATSRDRVRGGMNTEAFF.

This clone was seen a handful of times. V usage is TRBV2 and J usage is TRBJ2-5; 7 nucleotides match TRBD2. CDR3 size: 13 residues. The germline CDR1 and CDR2 sequences are SNHLY and FYNNEI. The trim removed 6 bases at V and 3 bases at J, leaving 4 bases unmatched. The CDR3 is CASRGGGEETQYF. The DNA of the CDR3 is TGTGCCAGCAGGGGGGGAGGGGAAGAGACCCAGTACTTC.

The genes are TRBV27 and TRBJ2-3; a possible D gene is TRBD1 (6 bases). The CDR3 runs to 18 residues. Trimming pared 5 bases from V and 2 bases from J, leaving 23 bases between. Germline CDR1 is MNHEY and CDR2 is SMNVEV (reference sequence). CDR3 loop: CASSAFVFKGGTTDTQYF. The DNA of the CDR3 is TGTGCCAGCAGTGCCTTTGTCTTTAAAGGGGGAACCACAGATACGCAGTATTTT.

The chain joins TRBV5-8 to TRBJ2-1; the D gene could be TRBD1 or TRBD2 (6 bases each). The germline V gene has CDR1 SGHTS and CDR2 YDEGEE. CDR3 size: 17 residues. Trimming stripped 4 bases from V and 8 bases from J, with 25 bases between. The CDR3 here is CASSPPRGLRPGYEQFF. CDR3 bases: TGTGCCAGCAGCCCCCCCAGGGGACTGAGGCCTGGGTATGAGCAGTTCTTC. Variable domain in full (rest from reference TRBV5-8 and TRBJ2-1): EAGVTQSPTHLIKTRGQQATLRCSPISGHTSVYWYQQALGLGLQFLLWYDEGEERNRGNFPPRFSGRQFPNYSSELNVNALELEDSALYLCASSPPRGLRPGYEQFFGPGTRLTVL.